This T cell receptor beta chain emerged from a study of long-term antiretroviral therapy in people with HIV. Broader study findings: Whereas controls had wider CDR3 length ranges, HIV repertoires had narrower ones.

The United States was where all participants with HIV were treated. Survey-level resolution applied to immunoSEQ assay v3.0. Per-sample TRB depth target: about 35,000-55,000 T-cell genomes. The table came from immunoSEQ multiplex PCR; TCRdb's copy has only in-frame clones and leaves some out. The top ten hold under 14% of the sample, which has some 15,000 clones, around 90% seen once. Concerning this clone itself: No antigen is known for it.

Material: unsorted PBMCs, obtained 6.2 years after starting antiretroviral therapy. The TCR comes from a man aged 40-50 years with HIV.

The chain's CDR3 is CASSRFEMHGYTF. Here the CDR3 DNA reads TGCGCCAGCAGCCGCTTTGAAATGCATGGCTACACCTTC. The chain couples TRBV5-1 to TRBJ1-2; D is undetermined. This CDR3 has 13 residues. Trimming took off 4 bases at V and 6 bases at J, with 13 bases between the two ends. Germline-derived CDR1 and CDR2 are SGHRS and YFSETQ.